Below, 14 T cell receptor beta chains from the same sample are listed, as sequenced in a study of blood T cells in healthy people across ages. Primers used in a second PCR of roughly 6 to 12 cycles were a sample-barcoded 5' primer and a J-beta primer mix. One entry per CDR3 protein results from TCRdb running MiXCR on the 5' RACE reads. Among roughly 860,000 distinct CDR3 sequences listed, 62% were seen once. Material: blood. The receptors derive from a man younger than 45 in good health.

For this clonotype: The germline gene is not matched at one end of the junction; a read error may be the cause. The genes are TRBV5-1 and TRBJ2-7, with D hard to call. From germline, CDR1 is SGHRS and CDR2 YFSETQ. The CDR3 totals 13 residues. The CDR3 DNA reads TGTGCCAGCAGCTTAGCACCGAACTACGAGCAGTACTTC. This translates into CASSLAPNYEQYF.

The chain couples TRBV28 to TRBJ2-7, with D perhaps TRBD1 (6 bases). CDR3 length: 17 amino acids. The V end was cut by 3 bases, the J end by 2 bases, with 20 bases between. The germline gives CDR1 MDHEN, CDR2 SYDVKM. CDR3 DNA: TGTGCCAGCAGTTTGTCTACCACAGGGTGGCTCGCCTACGAGCAGTACTTC. It translates to CASSLSTTGWLAYEQYF.

This clonotype has only a few counts. The chain has TRBV6-5 and TRBJ1-2; D might be TRBD1 (5 bases). Germline CDR1 reads MNHEY; CDR2 reads SVGAGI. The length of the CDR3 is 13 residues. Trimming left V 6 bases short and J 7 bases short, with 15 bases between. CDR3 residues: CASSSGTPSGYTF. DNA of the CDR3: TGTGCCAGCAGCTCCGGGACCCCAAGTGGCTACACCTTC.

The V gene is TRBV5-1, the J gene TRBJ2-4; 12 nucleotides match TRBD1. The CDR3 has 17 residues. Germline lookup yields CDR1 SGHRS and CDR2 YFSETQ. V shed 0 bases and J 9 bases; nucleotides not matched to a gene: 10. The CDR3 DNA sequence: TGCGCCAGCAGCTTGGGGGGACAGGGGGCGCTGGGAAGCATTCAGTACTTC. Residues: CASSLGGQGALGSIQYF.

This clonotype was picked up a small number of times. The V call is TRBV12-3 or TRBV12-4, the J call TRBJ1-5, with D unresolved. With 3 bases removed from V and 7 bases from J, the gap between germline ends came to 10 bases. There are 13 residues in the CDR3. The CDR3 coding sequence is TGTGCCAGCAGTTTCGTAGGGAAACAGCCCCAGCATTTT. Translated, it gives CASSFVGKQPQHF.

This clonotype appeared a few times. The chain is built from TRBV18 and TRBJ1-4; D perhaps matches TRBD1 (5 bases). The germline gives CDR1 KGHSH, CDR2 LQKENI. CDR3 length: 14 amino acids. Trimming took 3 bases from V and 8 from J, leaving 13 bases between them. The DNA for the CDR3 is TGTGCCAGCTCACCCCGGACAAATCAAGAAAAACTGTTTTTT. It encodes CASSPRTNQEKLFF.

The chain joins TRBV3-1 to TRBJ2-4; no definite D call. Trimming took off 0 bases at V and 4 bases at J, with 4 bases between the two ends. CDR1 and CDR2 (germline): LGHDT, YNNKEL (reference sequence). The CDR3 spans 13 residues. CDR3 in amino acids: CASSQDIKNIQYF. The CDR3 region has the DNA TGTGCCAGCAGCCAAGATATTAAAAACATTCAGTACTTC.

The chain is built from TRBV29-1 and TRBJ2-1, with unresolved D. Germline CDR1 reads SQVTM; CDR2 reads ANQGSEA. This CDR3 contains 14 residues. V lost 0 bases to trimming and J lost 4 bases, with 10 bases between them. As DNA, the CDR3 is TGCAGCGTTGAAGATCGACGCGTATACAATGAGCAGTTCTTC. This gives the protein CSVEDRRVYNEQFF.

The rearrangement uses TRBV3-1 and TRBJ2-5, with 14 bases that match TRBD2. The V gene's germline CDR1 is LGHDT and CDR2 YNNKEL (reference sequence). Trimming removed 0 bases from V and 5 bases from J; junction bases left unmatched: 8. The CDR3 covers 18 residues. The CDR3 reads CASSQDWPTSGGAETQYF. Written as DNA, the CDR3 is TGTGCCAGCAGCCAAGATTGGCCGACTAGCGGGGGGGCGGAGACCCAGTACTTC.

V and J are TRBV5-1 and TRBJ1-6; a possible D gene is TRBD1 (5 bases). The V gene lost 2 bases and the J gene lost 5 bases, with 11 bases spanning the gap. This CDR3 has 15 residues. Germline V gene data show CDR1 as SGHRS and CDR2 as YFSETQ. The CDR3 here is CASSFREYNNSPLHF. The CDR3 DNA follows: TGCGCCAGCAGCTTCAGGGAATATAATAATTCACCCCTCCACTTT.

The V call is TRBV12-3 or TRBV12-4, the J call TRBJ1-4; 8 bases line up with TRBD1. The CDR3 consists of 18 residues. V lost 3 bases, J lost 6 bases, and 15 bases stayed unmatched. CDR3 protein: CASSLGHVRGLPHEKLFF. CDR3 DNA sequence: TGTGCCAGCAGTTTGGGTCACGTCAGGGGGCTCCCGCATGAAAAACTGTTTTTT.

The rearrangement links TRBV4-2 to TRBJ2-7, with 9 positions matching TRBD1. V trimming: 6 bases; J trimming: 1 base; junction bases outside the gene matches: 1. CDR1 and CDR2 from the germline V gene are LGHNA and YNFKEQ. The length of the CDR3 is 13 residues. DNA of the CDR3: TGTGCCAGCAGGGGGACAGGGTCCTACGAGCAGTACTTC. It is translated as CASRGTGSYEQYF.

The rearrangement links TRBV10-3 to TRBJ2-1, with TRBD2 matching over 7 bases. Germline assignment: CDR1 ENHRY and CDR2 SYGVKD. This CDR3 has 15 amino acids. V was pared by 3 bases and J by 4 bases, with 6 bases of the junction left unmatched. The CDR3 DNA is TGTGCCATCAGTGATTGGGGGGGTGGATACAATGAGCAGTTCTTC. This translates into CAISDWGGGYNEQFF.

This sequence joins TRBV2 and TRBJ1-6; weak D call: TRBD1 (6 bases). CDR3 length equals 15 residues. V was clipped by 6 bases and J by 6 bases, with 15 bases between them. Germline-derived CDR1 and CDR2 are SNHLY and FYNNEI. CDR3 bases: TGTGCCAGCAGAAGAGGACAGCGCATTAATTCACCCCTCCACTTT. Residues: CASRRGQRINSPLHF.